The present TCR beta chain was sequenced within a study of T cell clonality in common variable immunodeficiency. Study results and caveats: In common variable immunodeficiency, TCR beta chains reportedly carried fewer deletions and N-nucleotide insertions.

Libraries were prepared by immunoSEQ multiplex PCR; TCRdb keeps only in-frame clonotypes and omits some of them. This repertoire holds over 20,000 clones, and none appear only once. This clone ranks as medium-sized. Its antigen is still unknown. Sequencing ends 3 residues short of the CDR3 end; the germline J gene provides the rest. The CDR3 length is 13 residues. Germline V gives CDR1 SQVTM, CDR2 ANQGSEA. Trimming shortened V by 1 base and J by 4 bases, and 10 bases separated the two germline ends. The sample taken for sequencing was peripheral blood mononuclear cells. The sequence was collected from a human donor with common variable immunodeficiency. The chain uses TRBV29-1 and TRBJ2-5; D is undetermined. The CDR3 bases that were read are TGCAGCGTTGAAGTTGGGCGTAGAGAGACC. As protein: CSVEVGRRET. The full CDR3 protein is CSVEVGRRETQYF.